What follows is one T cell receptor (beta chain) and its context. This entry comes from a study of blood T cell repertoires in COVID-19. About the research overall: The samples span acute and convalescent COVID-19 from the United States, Italy and Spain.

This CDR3 contains 15 residues. V gave up 3 bases and J gave up 6 bases; unmatched junction bases: 3. The germline V gene has CDR1 MNHEY and CDR2 SMNVEV (reference sequence). TCRdb's copy holds only in-frame clones and misses some; the assay was immunoSEQ multiplex PCR. The repertoire has approximately 85,000 clones, 85% to 95% of them found once; the top ten carry under 7.5%. The material sequenced was peripheral blood. This TCR was recovered from a woman aged 55-69 years with active COVID-19. The chain is built from TRBV27 and TRBJ1-6; 9 bases agree with TRBD1. CDR3 in amino acids: CASSLTTGGNSPLHF. CDR3 coding DNA: TGTGCCAGCAGTTTGACGACAGGGGGTAATTCACCCCTCCACTTT.